Here is one T cell receptor beta chain with its context. This clonotype was recorded a few times. There is no known antigen for this receptor. No much larger clone is present one base from it, and per-base qualities are unavailable. TCR cDNA was made using 5'RACE template switching, a step that added a universal primer site and unique molecular identifiers. Priming of cDNA synthesis was performed from both the TCR alpha and TCR beta constant segments. Libraries were amplified in two PCR steps, with sample barcodes and sequencing adapters added in the second step. Sequencing of libraries was done on Illumina HiSeq 2500 (2x100 bp) or NovaSeq (2x150 bp). In the paper's pipeline: Reads were demultiplexed and collapsed into UMI consensus sequences with MIGEC, and V(D)J alignment was performed with MiXCR. Using edgeR on replicate PBMC samples, clonotypes were called vaccine-responding if FDR was below 0.01 and the log2 fold change was above 5 up to day 15. Each bulk clonotype received a CD4 or CD8 identity based on whether the sequenced CD4 or CD8 repertoire contained that clonotype at higher abundance. TCRdb redid the processing of the public reads, applying fastp at Q25 and MiXCR, and retained in-frame beta chains. CDR3 protein duplicates are merged, each entry listing the most common genes and DNA. The V and J calls and clone size are TCRdb's, not the authors'. This sample holds approximately 160,000 distinct CDR3 sequences; approximately 6.2% were observed only once. Nearly 3% of the sample belongs to the ten largest clones.

The treatment or condition label, as the study defines it: live attenuated yellow fever vaccine strain. PBMCs were isolated from peripheral blood using a standard Ficoll-Paque protocol. Dynabeads CD4 and CD8 positive selection kits were used to isolate CD4 and CD8 T-cell fractions. RNA was extracted with TriZol from bulk PBMCs, CD4 and CD8 fractions, and dextramer-positive and dextramer-negative fractions. From the cysteine up to the phenylalanine, the CDR3 has a length of 13 residues. CDR3 DNA is the only sequence kept; it has 39 bases, read in frame from the first base. CDR1 and CDR2 are drawn from the germline V gene (reference sequence): MNHEY, SMNVEV. Deletion took 5 bases off V and 3 bases off J, with a span of 8 bases between the germline ends. This entry belongs to a study of T cells after yellow fever vaccination (dated by TCRdb to the late 2010s). Study-wide context: Libraries from fractions with low cell numbers were prepared with the SMART-Seq v4 Ultra Low Input RNA kit. To follow T-cell clones before and after primary and booster YFV17D yellow fever vaccination, bulk TCR alpha and beta repertoires were sequenced over time. Two healthy male donors made up the cohort, one aged 18 to 30 years and the other aged 30 to 40 years. Blood was collected at multiple timepoints before and after primary and secondary immunization, and bulk PBMC replicates and cell subsets were isolated. Study-wide findings and limitations: Because abundant contaminating clonotypes from the bulk population could be contained in FACS-sorted repertoires, computational filtering was required. Because only a couple of donors were included in the study, the extent to which the findings can be generalized is limited. A small fraction of clonotypes showed up in both the CD4 and CD8 compartments, probably as a result of convergent recombination. The secondary T-cell response was found to be weaker but faster than the primary response, with a peak reached on day 5 rather than on day 15. Most clones expanded after primary vaccination (almost 97% of CD4 and about 85% of CD8) were re-detected after the booster, suggesting that broad memory maintenance occurred.

The receptor chain draws on TRBV27 and TRBJ1-3; the D gene lacks a confident call. This TCR came from a man younger than 35 who received the YFV17D yellow fever vaccine. The sample in question was CD4+ T cells sorted from PBMCs, obtained on the day of the first yellow fever vaccination. The nucleotides read TGTGCCAGCAGTCGCGGAAGTGGAAACACCATATATTTT. This yields the protein CASSRGSGNTIYF.